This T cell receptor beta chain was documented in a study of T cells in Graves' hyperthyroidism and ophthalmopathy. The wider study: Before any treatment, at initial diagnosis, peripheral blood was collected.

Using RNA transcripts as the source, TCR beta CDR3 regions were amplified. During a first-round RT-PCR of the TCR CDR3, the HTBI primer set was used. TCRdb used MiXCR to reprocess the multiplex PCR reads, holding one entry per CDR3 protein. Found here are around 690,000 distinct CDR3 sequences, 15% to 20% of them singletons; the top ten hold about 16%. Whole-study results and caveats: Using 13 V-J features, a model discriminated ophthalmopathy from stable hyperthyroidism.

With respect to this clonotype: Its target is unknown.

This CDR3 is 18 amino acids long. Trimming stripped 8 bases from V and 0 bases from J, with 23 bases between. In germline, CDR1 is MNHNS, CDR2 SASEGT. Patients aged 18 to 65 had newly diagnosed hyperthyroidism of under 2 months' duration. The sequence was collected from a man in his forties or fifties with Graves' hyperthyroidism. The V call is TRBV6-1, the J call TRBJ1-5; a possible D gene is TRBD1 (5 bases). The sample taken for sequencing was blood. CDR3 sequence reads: CASHPSFGGAVSNQPQHF. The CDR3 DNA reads TGTGCCAGCCACCCCTCCTTCGGTGGGGCAGTTAGCAATCAGCCCCAGCATTTT.